Below are 5 T cell receptor beta chains sequenced from a single sample in a study of CD4 T cells in relation to SARS-CoV-2 and coronaviruses. The antigens of these receptors remain unknown. Assay: immunoSEQ multiplex PCR; the TCRdb copy retains only in-frame clones and omits some. Of about 20,000 clones in the sample, about 66% were seen once. CD4+ T cells from unexposed donors were obtained before the COVID-19 pandemic (2011-2018). CD4+ T cells were isolated from the cells after around eleven days of culture. The specimen sequenced was CD4+ T cells from PBMCs, cultured in vitro. All receptors come from a human donor in good health.

The chain carries TRBV7-9 and TRBJ1-4, with 7 nucleotides matching TRBD1. The germline V gene encodes CDR1 SEHNR and CDR2 FQNEAQ (reference sequence). CDR3 length: 14 amino acids. J lost 3 bases, V lost 4 bases, and 2 bases had no gene match. This chain's CDR3 is CASSSGQPNEKLFF. DNA for the CDR3: TGTGCCAGCAGCTCGGGACAGCCTAATGAAAAACTGTTTTTT.

The chain employs TRBV19 and TRBJ1-4; a weak D match, TRBD1 (5 bases). The CDR3 consists of 15 residues. The V end was cut by 3 bases, the J end by 8 bases, with 16 bases between. Germline-derived CDR1 and CDR2 are LNHDA and SQIVND (reference sequence). CDR3 in DNA: TGTGCCAGTAGTATGGGTCCTGACAGCAACGAAAAACTGTTTTTT. This translates into CASSMGPDSNEKLFF. The full variable domain, completed using reference TRBV19 and TRBJ1-4, is DGGITQSPKYLFRKEGQNVTLSCEQNLNHDAMYWYRQDPGQGLRLIYYSQIVNDFQKGDIAEGYSVSREKKESFPLTVTSAQKNPTAFYLCASSMGPDSNEKLFFGSGTQLSVL.

In DNA form, the CDR3 reads TGTGCCAGCAGCTTATCCCCGCCCGACCGGTACTTC. It is translated as CASSLSPPDRYF. The rearrangement uses TRBV7-2 and TRBJ2-7; no definite D call. The CDR3 is 12 amino acids. Germline assignment: CDR1 SGHTA and CDR2 FQGNSA. Between the trimmed V and J ends, which lost 2 bases and 12 bases, there was a span of 14 bases. Supplemented by reference TRBV7-2 and TRBJ2-7, the full variable domain reads GAGVSQSPSNKVTEKGKDVELRCDPISGHTALYWYRQSLGQGLEFLIYFQGNSAPDKSGLPSDRFSAERTGGSVSTLTIQRTQQEDSAVYLCASSLSPPDRYFGPGTRLTVT.

The J gene is TRBJ1-6, the V gene TRBV12-5, with D uncertain. V was pared by 0 bases and J by 6 bases, with 18 bases between. CDR3 length: 18 amino acids. Germline V CDR1 and CDR2: LGHNT, FRNRAP. CDR3 loop: CASGLVMTTRAGNSPLHF. CDR3 nucleotide sequence: TGTGCTAGTGGTTTGGTAATGACCACCCGAGCCGGTAATTCACCCCTCCACTTT.

V is TRBV5-5 and J is TRBJ1-1; D is ambiguous. Germline V gives CDR1 SGHKS, CDR2 YYEKEE (reference sequence). The CDR3 is 15 amino acids. The germline V and J ends were trimmed by 2 bases and 1 base, with 12 bases remaining between them. The CDR3 protein is CASSFWQTSNTEAFF. The CDR3 coding sequence is TGTGCCAGCAGCTTCTGGCAGACTTCGAACACTGAAGCTTTCTTT.